The 8 T cell receptor beta chains reported below all come from one sample, sequenced in a study of shared clonotypes between healthy human individuals. Assay used: immunoSEQ multiplex PCR; TCRdb lists only in-frame clones, some missing. Here the sample spans about 470,000 clones, 79% being singletons. The sequencing input was PBMCs. The source is a middle-aged woman in good health. Some clones in this sample may be carry-over from other donors' samples.

V is TRBV18 and J is TRBJ1-4; 8 bases are shared with TRBD1. In germline, CDR1 is KGHSH, CDR2 LQKENI. CDR3 length: 14 residues. V lost 3 bases, J lost 8 bases, and 5 bases stayed unmatched. CDR3 sequence reads: CASSPYRGGEKLFF. CDR3 nucleotide sequence: TGTGCCAGCTCACCCTACAGGGGGGGAGAAAAACTGTTTTTT.

The CDR3 region has the DNA TGTGCCAGCTCCCGGGAGGGCTCCTACAATGAGCAGTTCTTC. The encoded protein is CASSREGSYNEQFF. The V and J genes are TRBV18 and TRBJ2-1; 8 positions agree with TRBD2. J was trimmed by 0 bases and V by 6 bases; bases with no gene match: 1. Per the germline V gene, CDR1 is KGHSH and CDR2 is LQKENI. The CDR3 has 14 amino acids.

V usage is TRBV20-1 and J usage is TRBJ1-6; the D is unclear. This CDR3 has 11 amino acids. Germline values: CDR1 DFQATT, CDR2 SNEGSKA (reference sequence). Trimming took 0 bases from V and 14 from J, leaving 8 bases between them. The DNA for the CDR3 is TGCAGTGCTAGAGATAGGCGGACCCTCCACTTT. Its protein product is CSARDRRTLHF.

This clone has only one observation. This chain connects TRBV6-1 to TRBJ1-5; D ambiguous. V was cut by 4 bases and J by 3 bases, with 13 bases left in between. The germline V gene has CDR1 MNHNS and CDR2 SASEGT. CDR3 length: 15 residues. CDR3 nucleotides: TGTGCCAGCAGTGGCGGACTCTTAGACAATCAGCCCCAGCATTTT. Translating gives CASSGGLLDNQPQHF.

The gene calls are TRBV7-9 and TRBJ1-2; 9 bases are shared with TRBD1. This CDR3 region has 16 residues. Germline CDR1 is SEHNR and CDR2 is FQNEAQ (reference sequence). Trimming took 5 bases from V and 5 from J; bases not matched to a gene: 12. The CDR3 protein is CASSPGGGQGTYGYTF. The CDR3 DNA reads as TGTGCCAGCAGCCCAGGGGGGGGACAGGGTACTTATGGCTACACCTTC.

V and J are TRBV11-3 and TRBJ2-7, with D hard to call. The CDR3 runs to 14 residues. Germline CDR1 and CDR2: SGHNT and YENEEA. The V end was cut by 4 bases, the J end by 5 bases, with 15 bases between. The CDR3 spells CASSSEASRDEQYF. Written as DNA, the CDR3 is TGTGCCAGCAGCTCAGAGGCATCTAGGGACGAGCAGTACTTC.

This chain joins TRBV5-8 and TRBJ2-2; D gene uncertain. V shed 0 bases and J shed 1 base, with 10 bases lying between them. CDR1 is SGHTS, CDR2 YDEGEE, per germline. This CDR3 has 16 residues. CDR3 sequence reads: CASSLAWMGNTGELFF. The DNA of the CDR3 is TGTGCCAGCAGCTTGGCTTGGATGGGGAACACCGGGGAGCTGTTTTTT.

V and J are TRBV2 and TRBJ2-3; no clear D gene. The V and J ends lost 5 bases and 2 bases respectively, with 11 bases between them. The CDR3 contains 14 residues. CDR1 SNHLY and CDR2 FYNNEI come from the germline V gene. CDR3 sequence (DNA): TGTGCCAGCAGTCCCTGGGCCAACACAGATACGCAGTATTTT. Encoded protein: CASSPWANTDTQYF.